A single sample is the source of the 8 T cell receptor beta chains below, sequenced in a study of CD8+CD57+ T cells in acquired aplastic anemia (dated by TCRdb to between 2017 and 2018). Flow cytometry had shown CD8+CD57+ cell expansion in the patients selected for sequencing. Sequencing instrument: Illumina HiSeq 2000. TCR beta VDJ combination and CDR3 sequence profiling used genomic DNA as the template. Through fastp at Q25 and MiXCR, TCRdb rebuilt clones from the public reads, retaining in-frame beta chains. A single entry per CDR3 protein holds the most common genes and DNA from its merged rows. The sample has approximately 300,000 distinct CDR3 sequences on record, roughly 61% of them singletons. The ten most abundant clones make up roughly 1.2% of the sample. What was sequenced was sorted CD4+, CD8+, or CD8+CD57+ T cells (not recorded which) from PBMCs. The receptors come from a human donor with aplastic anemia.

This clonotype has ten or more counts. The chain combines TRBV20-1 with TRBJ2-1; 11 positions match TRBD1. The length of the CDR3 is 13 residues. Germline V gene lookup returns CDR1 DFQATT and CDR2 SNEGSKA (reference sequence). Trimming removed 5 bases from V and 7 bases from J; junction bases left unmatched: 4. This CDR3 reads CSAPGQGDNEQFF. The CDR3 DNA is TGCAGTGCTCCGGGACAGGGGGATAATGAGCAGTTCTTC.

J is TRBJ2-7 and V is TRBV7-2; 14 positions match TRBD2. There are 17 residues in the CDR3. In germline, CDR1 is SGHTA, CDR2 FQGNSA. With V trimmed by 5 bases and J by 5 bases, 11 bases remained unmatched. CDR3 loop: CASSLRGLAGVPNEQYF. The CDR3 region has the DNA TGTGCCAGCAGCCTAAGGGGACTAGCGGGAGTTCCCAACGAGCAGTACTTC.

The V gene is TRBV12-3 or TRBV12-4, the J gene TRBJ2-7, with 8 bases lining up with TRBD1. The CDR3 runs 10 residues. V lost 8 bases and J lost 7; bases outside the gene matches: 1. Here the CDR3 reads CASRTGEQYF. The CDR3 bases are TGTGCCAGCCGGACAGGGGAGCAGTACTTC.

The genes are TRBV16 and TRBJ2-7; possibly TRBD1 for D (5 bases). This CDR3 spans 15 amino acids. Deletions cut 2 bases from V and 6 bases from J, with 17 bases between. Germline CDR1 is KGHSY and CDR2 is FQNENV. Written as DNA, the CDR3 is TGTGCCAGCAGCCAAAACACCGCAGGGTATGGCGAGCAGTACTTC. Translated, it gives CASSQNTAGYGEQYF.

This clonotype has just a few counts. The J gene is TRBJ1-1, the V gene TRBV18; no definite D call. Trimming pared 0 bases from V and 2 bases from J, leaving 7 bases between. The CDR3 has 14 amino acids. Per germline, CDR1 KGHSH and CDR2 LQKENI. The CDR3 sequence is CASSPPATNTEAFF. CDR3 bases: TGTGCCAGCTCACCACCGGCAACTAACACTGAAGCTTTCTTT.

The chain is built from TRBV5-1 and TRBJ2-3; 11 positions match TRBD2. With 4 bases clipped from V and 3 bases from J, the junction kept 4 bases outside the gene matches. The CDR3 extends over 15 amino acids. The germline CDR1 and CDR2 sequences are SGHRS and YFSETQ. CDR3 protein: CASSSIAGGTDTQYF. The CDR3 coding sequence is TGCGCCAGCAGCAGCATAGCGGGAGGGACAGATACGCAGTATTTT.

This clonotype was observed many times. V usage is TRBV5-1 and J usage is TRBJ2-7; D possibly matches TRBD1 or TRBD2 (5 bases each). Germline V lookup: CDR1 SGHRS, CDR2 YFSETQ. CDR3 size: 13 residues. The V gene lost 4 bases and the J gene lost 2 bases, with 10 bases spanning the gap. The CDR3 bases are TGCGCCAGCAGCAGGGACGGTGCCTACGAGCAGTACTTC. Its protein is CASSRDGAYEQYF.

The chain links TRBV19 to TRBJ1-5; D is unresolved. The CDR3 is 16 residues long. Germline V gene data show CDR1 as LNHDA and CDR2 as SQIVND (reference sequence). V lost 1 base and J 0 bases, leaving 10 bases between the germline ends. The CDR3 is CASSIVFGTSNQPQHF. The CDR3 DNA reads TGTGCCAGTAGTATAGTTTTCGGCACTAGCAATCAGCCCCAGCATTTT.